These 18 T cell receptor beta chains originate from one sample sequenced in a study of cytomegalovirus exposure and HLA in healthy donors. The PCR was carried out with 60 Vbeta primers and 13 Jbeta primers. Sequencing used immunoSEQ multiplex PCR; TCRdb keeps in-frame clones, though not all of them. This sample carries 150,000 to 200,000 clones, with about 0.8% going to the ten biggest clones. Sample: PBMCs. All receptors come from a woman under 30 in good health and CMV-seropositive.

V usage is TRBV7-9 and J usage is TRBJ1-1; 9 bases are a match to TRBD1. V was pared by 9 bases and J by 6 bases, with 5 bases of the junction left unmatched. Germline loops: CDR1 SEHNR, CDR2 FQNEAQ (reference sequence). The CDR3 is made up of 12 amino acids. CDR3 amino acids: CASPGQGSEAFF. The CDR3 DNA follows: TGTGCCAGTCCGGGACAGGGTTCTGAAGCTTTCTTT.

V gene TRBV29-1 combines with J gene TRBJ1-2, with TRBD1 matching over 7 bases. Germline V gene data show CDR1 as SQVTM and CDR2 as ANQGSEA. This CDR3 is built from 13 residues. V trimming: 7 bases; J trimming: 0 bases; junction bases outside the gene matches: 5. The CDR3 DNA sequence: TGCAGCGACCGGGACAGATCTAACTATGGCTACACCTTC. Protein sequence: CSDRDRSNYGYTF.

This chain joins TRBV7-6 and TRBJ2-1, with TRBD2 matching 10 bases. This CDR3 contains 16 residues. The germline gives CDR1 SGHVS, CDR2 FNYEAQ. The V gene end was trimmed by 3 bases and the J gene end by 0 bases; junction bases not matched to a gene: 2. The CDR3 DNA reads as TGTGCCAGCAGCTTTAGCGGGGGGCTCTCCTACAATGAGCAGTTCTTC. Its translation is CASSFSGGLSYNEQFF.

The gene calls are TRBV5-4 and TRBJ2-1; 11 positions agree with TRBD2. CDR3 size: 15 residues. J lost 5 bases, V lost 5 bases, and 6 bases had no gene match. Germline V CDR1 and CDR2: SGHNT, YYREEE (reference sequence). The CDR3 reads CASSRIAGGNNEQFF. CDR3 nucleotide sequence: TGTGCCAGCAGTCGGATAGCGGGGGGGAACAATGAGCAGTTCTTC.

V usage is TRBV11-2 and J usage is TRBJ1-1; D is perhaps TRBD1 (6 bases). This CDR3 is built from 15 residues. Germline V gene lookup returns CDR1 SGHAT and CDR2 FQNNGV. V was cut by 4 bases and J by 5 bases, with 17 bases left in between. The CDR3 DNA is TGTGCCAGCAGCTCGGCGCGGGGGGCTGGGACTGAAGCTTTCTTT. This sequence encodes CASSSARGAGTEAFF.

Note on this clone: Other DNA sequences in this sample translate to the same CDR3. The chain recombines TRBV15 with TRBJ1-2; TRBD1 agrees at 8 bases. The trim removed 0 bases at V and 4 bases at J, leaving 4 bases unmatched. This CDR3 has 15 amino acids. CDR1 is LNHNV and CDR2 is YYDKDF in the germline V gene (reference sequence). CDR3: CATSRDRGRGYGYTF. The CDR3 DNA sequence: TGTGCCACCAGCAGAGACAGGGGGCGAGGCTATGGCTACACCTTC.

The chain is built from TRBV6-4 and TRBJ1-2, with 8 bases aligning to TRBD1. Per the germline V gene, CDR1 is MRHNA and CDR2 is SNTAGT. This CDR3 has 12 residues. The junction had 2 bases not matched to a gene; V was cut back by 5 bases and J by 6 bases. The CDR3 nucleotides are TGTGCCAGCAGTCTACAGGGGGATGGCTACACCTTC. Its translation: CASSLQGDGYTF.

V usage is TRBV7-2 and J usage is TRBJ2-7, with 9 bases aligning to TRBD2. V lost 1 base to trimming and J lost 3 bases; unmatched junction nucleotides: 4. Germline V lookup: CDR1 SGHTA, CDR2 FQGNSA. CDR3 size: 15 residues. Written as DNA, the CDR3 is TGTGCCAGCAGCTTAGAACTAGCGGGTTTCTACGAGCAGTACTTC. Translated, it gives CASSLELAGFYEQYF. The full variable domain, in which reference TRBV7-2 and TRBJ2-7 provide the parts outside the CDR3, is GAGVSQSPSNKVTEKGKDVELRCDPISGHTALYWYRQSLGQGLEFLIYFQGNSAPDKSGLPSDRFSAERTGGSVSTLTIQRTQQEDSAVYLCASSLELAGFYEQYFGPGTRLTVT.

This chain links TRBV7-6 with TRBJ1-1; D is possibly TRBD1 (5 bases). CDR1 and CDR2 from the germline V gene are SGHVS and FNYEAQ. This CDR3 contains 13 residues. V dropped 6 bases and J dropped 6 bases, with 14 bases sitting between them. CDR3 loop: CASSPHRLAEAFF. The CDR3 DNA follows: TGTGCCAGCAGTCCCCACAGGTTAGCTGAAGCTTTCTTT.

J is TRBJ1-3 and V is TRBV27, with TRBD1 matching 7 bases. The V segment lost 2 bases and the J segment 0 bases; nucleotides outside the gene matches: 13. The germline V gene encodes CDR1 MNHEY and CDR2 SMNVEV (reference sequence). The CDR3 sequence is 19 residues long. This CDR3 is CASSLRVPGQISSGNTIYF. The CDR3 coding sequence is TGTGCCAGCAGTTTAAGGGTGCCGGGACAGATTTCCTCTGGAAACACCATATATTTT.

Turning to this clone: The junction departs from the called germline gene at one end, perhaps through a read error. CDR3 loop: CASRYFAGVSSDTQYF. Here the CDR3 DNA reads TGTGCCAGCAGGTACTTTGCGGGAGTATCGTCAGATACGCAGTATTTT. This sequence joins TRBV6-6 and TRBJ2-3; 7 bases line up with TRBD2. Germline V gives CDR1 MNHNY, CDR2 SVGAGI (reference sequence). The CDR3 runs to 16 residues.

The V gene is TRBV9, the J gene TRBJ2-5; 12 bases align to TRBD2. This CDR3 is 16 amino acids long. V was clipped by 0 bases and J by 4 bases; unmatched bases: 4. CDR1 is SGDLS and CDR2 is YYNGEE in the germline V gene. This chain's CDR3 is CASSVGLAGGRETQYF. The CDR3 DNA follows: TGTGCCAGCAGCGTAGGGCTAGCGGGGGGGCGAGAGACCCAGTACTTC.

The chain carries TRBV5-6 and TRBJ2-1; D might be TRBD2 (6 bases). The CDR3 sequence is 14 residues long. V was cut by 0 bases and J by 4 bases, with 8 bases left in between. Germline loops: CDR1 SGHDT, CDR2 YYEEEE. CDR3 residues: CASSLARGYNEQFF. The CDR3 nucleotides read TGTGCCAGCAGCTTGGCTCGGGGGTACAATGAGCAGTTCTTC.

The chain uses TRBV28 and TRBJ1-2, with TRBD1 matching 11 bases. Germline trimming cut 4 bases from V and 3 bases from J; bases unmatched to any gene: 1. The CDR3 spans 14 residues. CDR1 MDHEN and CDR2 SYDVKM come from the germline V gene. The chain's CDR3 is CASSWTGGYYGYTF. DNA of the CDR3: TGTGCCAGCAGTTGGACAGGGGGCTACTATGGCTACACCTTC.

The chain combines TRBV2 with TRBJ2-5; TRBD1 might be the D (6 bases). The CDR3 is 12 residues long. Germline CDR1 and CDR2: SNHLY and FYNNEI. V lost 3 bases and J 5 bases, leaving 7 bases between the germline ends. CDR3 DNA: TGTGCCAGCAGTGACCAGGGGGAGACCCAGTACTTC. The encoded protein is CASSDQGETQYF. The whole variable domain, filled in from reference TRBV2 and TRBJ2-5, reads EPEVTQTPSHQVTQMGQEVILRCVPISNHLYFYWYRQILGQKVEFLVSFYNNEISEKSEIFDDQFSVERPDGSNFTLKIRSTKLEDSAMYFCASSDQGETQYFGPGTRLLVL.

The rearrangement joins TRBV5-1 to TRBJ2-3, with TRBD2 matching over 9 bases. With 1 base clipped from V and 4 bases from J, the junction kept 7 bases outside the gene matches. Germline CDR1 SGHRS, CDR2 YFSETQ. This CDR3 comprises 16 residues. The CDR3 is CASSLRSSGGPDTQYF. The CDR3 nucleotides read TGCGCCAGCAGCTTGAGGTCCAGCGGGGGGCCAGATACGCAGTATTTT.

The rearrangement uses TRBV2 and TRBJ1-2, with 7 bases fitting TRBD1. Germline CDR1 is SNHLY and CDR2 is FYNNEI. V was pared by 6 bases and J by 9 bases, with 7 bases of the junction left unmatched. This CDR3 contains 12 residues. The CDR3 DNA is TGTGCCAGCAGCCCCAGGACAGGCAGCTACACCTTC. As protein: CASSPRTGSYTF.

The chain recombines TRBV5-1 with TRBJ2-3, with D maybe TRBD2 (5 bases). Germline V gene sequence: CDR1 SGHRS, CDR2 YFSETQ. The CDR3 spans 14 residues. With 2 bases removed from V and 0 bases from J, the gap between germline ends came to 7 bases. The CDR3 sequence: CASSFSASTDTQYF. CDR3 coding DNA: TGCGCCAGCAGCTTTAGCGCTAGCACAGATACGCAGTATTTT.